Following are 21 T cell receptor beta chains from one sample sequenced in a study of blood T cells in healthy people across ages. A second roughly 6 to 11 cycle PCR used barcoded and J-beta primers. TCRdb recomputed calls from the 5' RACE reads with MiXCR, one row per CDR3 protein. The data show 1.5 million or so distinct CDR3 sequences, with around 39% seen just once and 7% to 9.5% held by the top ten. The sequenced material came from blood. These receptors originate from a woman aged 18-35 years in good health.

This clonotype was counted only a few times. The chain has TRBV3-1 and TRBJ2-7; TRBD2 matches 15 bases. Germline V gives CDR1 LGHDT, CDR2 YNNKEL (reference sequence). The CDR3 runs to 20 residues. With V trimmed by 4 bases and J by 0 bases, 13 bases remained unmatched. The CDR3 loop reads CASSLSPGLAGGPGSYEQYF. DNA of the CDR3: TGTGCCAGCAGCCTATCCCCGGGACTAGCGGGAGGACCTGGCTCCTACGAGCAGTACTTC.

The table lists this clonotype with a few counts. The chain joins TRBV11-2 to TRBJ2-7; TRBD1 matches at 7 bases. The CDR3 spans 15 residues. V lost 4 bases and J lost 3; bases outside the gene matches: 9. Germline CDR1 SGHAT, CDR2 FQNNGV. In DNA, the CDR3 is TGTGCCAGCAGCTCCCTACAGGGGCCCAACTACGAGCAGTACTTC. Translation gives CASSSLQGPNYEQYF.

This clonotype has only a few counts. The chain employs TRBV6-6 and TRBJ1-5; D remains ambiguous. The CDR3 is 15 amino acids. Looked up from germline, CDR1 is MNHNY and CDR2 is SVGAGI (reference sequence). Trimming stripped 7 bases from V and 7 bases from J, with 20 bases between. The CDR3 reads CASTMLPTGGQPQHF. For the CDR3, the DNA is TGTGCCAGCACCATGCTCCCCACGGGTGGCCAGCCCCAGCATTTT.

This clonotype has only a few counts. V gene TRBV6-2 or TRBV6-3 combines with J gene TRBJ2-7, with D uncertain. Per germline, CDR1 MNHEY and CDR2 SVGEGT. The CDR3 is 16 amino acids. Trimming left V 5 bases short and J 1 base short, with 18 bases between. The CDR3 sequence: CASSDPVIGLSYEQYF. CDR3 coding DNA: TGTGCCAGCAGTGACCCCGTTATTGGCTTATCCTACGAGCAGTACTTC.

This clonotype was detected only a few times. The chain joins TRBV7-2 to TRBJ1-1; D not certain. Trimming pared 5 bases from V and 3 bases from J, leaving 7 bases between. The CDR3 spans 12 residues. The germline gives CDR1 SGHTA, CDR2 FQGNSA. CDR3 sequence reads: CASSIPDTEAFF. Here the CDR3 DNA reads TGTGCCAGCAGCATACCTGACACTGAAGCTTTCTTT. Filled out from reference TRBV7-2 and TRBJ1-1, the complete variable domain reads GAGVSQSPSNKVTEKGKDVELRCDPISGHTALYWYRQSLGQGLEFLIYFQGNSAPDKSGLPSDRFSAERTGGSVSTLTIQRTQQEDSAVYLCASSIPDTEAFFGQGTRLTVV.

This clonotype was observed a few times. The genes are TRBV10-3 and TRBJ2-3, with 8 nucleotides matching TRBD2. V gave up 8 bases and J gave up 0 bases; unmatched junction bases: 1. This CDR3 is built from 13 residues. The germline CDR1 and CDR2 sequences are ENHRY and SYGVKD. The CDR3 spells CAIREGSTDTQYF. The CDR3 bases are TGTGCCATCCGGGAGGGAAGCACAGATACGCAGTATTTT.

The CDR3 nucleotides are TGTGCCATCAGTGAGGGGCGGGCATCGGACACTGAAGCTTTCTTT. It codes for CAISEGRASDTEAFF. The chain carries TRBV10-3 and TRBJ1-1; D uncertain. The CDR3 sequence is 15 residues long. Per the germline V gene, CDR1 is ENHRY and CDR2 is SYGVKD. Trimming shortened V by 2 bases and J by 3 bases, and 13 bases separated the two germline ends.

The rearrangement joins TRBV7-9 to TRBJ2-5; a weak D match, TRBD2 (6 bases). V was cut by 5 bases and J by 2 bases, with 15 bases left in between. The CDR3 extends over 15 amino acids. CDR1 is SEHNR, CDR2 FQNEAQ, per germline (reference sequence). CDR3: CASSEGLMLQETQYF. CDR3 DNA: TGTGCCAGCAGCGAGGGACTGATGTTACAAGAGACCCAGTACTTC.

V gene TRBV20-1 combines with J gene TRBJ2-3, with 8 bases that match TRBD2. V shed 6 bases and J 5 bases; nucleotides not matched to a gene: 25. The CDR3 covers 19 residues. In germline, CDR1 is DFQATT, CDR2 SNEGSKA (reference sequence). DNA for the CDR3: TGCAGTGCCGGAGCCGGGCGGAAAATCCCGGGGGGGCGTGAAGATACGCAGTATTTT. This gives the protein CSAGAGRKIPGGREDTQYF.

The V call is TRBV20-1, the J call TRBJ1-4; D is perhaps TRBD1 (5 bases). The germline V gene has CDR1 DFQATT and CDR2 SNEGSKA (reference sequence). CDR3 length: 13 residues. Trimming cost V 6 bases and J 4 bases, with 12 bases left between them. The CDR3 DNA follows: TGCAGTGCCCCATCAGGGATTAATGAAAAACTGTTTTTT. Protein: CSAPSGINEKLFF.

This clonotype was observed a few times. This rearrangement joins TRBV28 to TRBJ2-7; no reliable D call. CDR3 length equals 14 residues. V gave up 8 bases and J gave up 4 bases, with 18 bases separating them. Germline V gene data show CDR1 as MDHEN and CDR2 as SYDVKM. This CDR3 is CASLPHGNTYEQYF. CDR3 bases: TGTGCCAGCCTGCCCCACGGTAACACGTACGAGCAGTACTTC.

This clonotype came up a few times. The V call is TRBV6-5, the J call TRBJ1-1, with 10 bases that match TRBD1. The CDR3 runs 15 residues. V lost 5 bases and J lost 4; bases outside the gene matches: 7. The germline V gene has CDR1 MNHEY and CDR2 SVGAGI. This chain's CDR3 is CASSETGGAGTEAFF. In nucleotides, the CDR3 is TGTGCCAGCAGTGAGACAGGGGGCGCCGGCACTGAAGCTTTCTTT.

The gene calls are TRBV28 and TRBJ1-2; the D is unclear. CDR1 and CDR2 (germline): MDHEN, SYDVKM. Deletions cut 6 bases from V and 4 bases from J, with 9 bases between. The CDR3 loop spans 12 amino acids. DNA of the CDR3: TGTGCCAGCAGCACAGATGTCTATGGCTACACCTTC. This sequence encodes CASSTDVYGYTF.

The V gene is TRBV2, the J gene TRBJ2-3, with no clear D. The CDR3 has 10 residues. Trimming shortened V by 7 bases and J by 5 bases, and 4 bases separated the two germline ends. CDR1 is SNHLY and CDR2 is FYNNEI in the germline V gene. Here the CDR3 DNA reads TGTGCCAGCAAGAGAGATACGCAGTATTTT. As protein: CASKRDTQYF.

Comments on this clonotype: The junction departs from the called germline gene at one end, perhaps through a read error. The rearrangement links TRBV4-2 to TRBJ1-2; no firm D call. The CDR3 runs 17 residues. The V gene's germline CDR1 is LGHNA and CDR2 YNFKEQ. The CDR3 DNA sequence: TGTGCCGGCAGCCACCTCGAGGGTAGGACCTCTAACTATGGCTACACCTTC. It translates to CAGSHLEGRTSNYGYTF.

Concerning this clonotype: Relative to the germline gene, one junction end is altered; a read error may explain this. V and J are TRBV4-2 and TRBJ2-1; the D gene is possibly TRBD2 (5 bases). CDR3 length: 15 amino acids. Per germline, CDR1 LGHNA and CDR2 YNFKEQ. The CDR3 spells CASSRAAETYNGQSF. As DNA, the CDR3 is TGTGCCAGCAGTCGAGCGGCCGAAACCTACAATGGGCAGTCCTTC.

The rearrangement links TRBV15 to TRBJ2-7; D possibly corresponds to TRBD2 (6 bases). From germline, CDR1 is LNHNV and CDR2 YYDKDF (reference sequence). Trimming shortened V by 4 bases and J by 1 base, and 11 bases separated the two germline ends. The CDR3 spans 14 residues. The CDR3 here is CATSNGLSSYEQYF. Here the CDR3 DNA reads TGTGCCACCAGCAACGGACTATCTTCCTACGAGCAGTACTTC.

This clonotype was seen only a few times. The CDR3 nucleotides are TGTGCCAGCAGTTTTCCGGGGGAGCAGTACTTC. Translating it yields CASSFPGEQYF. This chain uses TRBV7-9 with TRBJ2-5; perhaps TRBD2 as D (6 bases). CDR1 SEHNR and CDR2 FQNEAQ come from the germline V gene (reference sequence). This CDR3 is 11 amino acids long. V was clipped by 6 bases and J by 11 bases, with 13 bases between them.

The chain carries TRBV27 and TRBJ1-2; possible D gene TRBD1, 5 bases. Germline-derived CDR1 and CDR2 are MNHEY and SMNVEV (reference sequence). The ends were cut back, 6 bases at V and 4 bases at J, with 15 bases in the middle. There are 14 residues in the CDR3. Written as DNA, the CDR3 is TGTGCCAGCAGCCAAAAGAGCGGGGGCTATGGCTACACCTTC. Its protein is CASSQKSGGYGYTF.

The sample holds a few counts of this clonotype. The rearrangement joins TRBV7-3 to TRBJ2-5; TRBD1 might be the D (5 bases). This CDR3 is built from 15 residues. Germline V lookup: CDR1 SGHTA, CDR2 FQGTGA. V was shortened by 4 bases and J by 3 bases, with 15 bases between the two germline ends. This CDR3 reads CASSSGDAGKETQYF. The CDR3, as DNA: TGTGCCAGCAGCTCAGGTGATGCAGGGAAAGAGACCCAGTACTTC.

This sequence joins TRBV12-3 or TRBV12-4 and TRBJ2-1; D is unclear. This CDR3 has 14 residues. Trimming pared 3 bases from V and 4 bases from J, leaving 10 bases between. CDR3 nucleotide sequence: TGTGCCAGCAGTTTCAGAAACTTGTACAATGAGCAGTTCTTC. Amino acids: CASSFRNLYNEQFF.